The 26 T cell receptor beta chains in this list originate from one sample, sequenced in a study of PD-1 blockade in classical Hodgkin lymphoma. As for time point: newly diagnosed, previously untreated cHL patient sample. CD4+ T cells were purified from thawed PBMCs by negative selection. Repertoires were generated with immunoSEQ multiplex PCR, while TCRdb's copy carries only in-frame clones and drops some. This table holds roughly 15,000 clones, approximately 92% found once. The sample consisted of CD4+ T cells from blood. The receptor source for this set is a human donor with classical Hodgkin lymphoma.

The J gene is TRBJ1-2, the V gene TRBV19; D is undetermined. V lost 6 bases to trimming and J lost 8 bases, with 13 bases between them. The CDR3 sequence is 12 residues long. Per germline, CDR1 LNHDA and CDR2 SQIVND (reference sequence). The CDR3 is CASRHTALGYTF. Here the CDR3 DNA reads TGTGCCAGTAGGCATACAGCCTTAGGCTACACCTTC. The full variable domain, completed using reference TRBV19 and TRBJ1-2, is DGGITQSPKYLFRKEGQNVTLSCEQNLNHDAMYWYRQDPGQGLRLIYYSQIVNDFQKGDIAEGYSVSREKKESFPLTVTSAQKNPTAFYLCASRHTALGYTFGSGTRLTVV.

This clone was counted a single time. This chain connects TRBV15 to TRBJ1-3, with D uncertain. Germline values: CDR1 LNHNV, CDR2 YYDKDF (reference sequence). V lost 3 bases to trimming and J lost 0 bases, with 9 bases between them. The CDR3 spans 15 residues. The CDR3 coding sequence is TGTGCCACCAGCAGGGCCCTTGGCTCTGGAAACACCATATATTTT. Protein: CATSRALGSGNTIYF.

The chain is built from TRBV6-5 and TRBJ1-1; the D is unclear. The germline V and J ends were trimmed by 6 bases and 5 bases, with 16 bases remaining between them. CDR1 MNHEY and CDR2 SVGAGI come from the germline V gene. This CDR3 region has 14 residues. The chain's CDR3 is CASSRHRLGTEAFF. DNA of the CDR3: TGTGCCAGCAGCCGACACCGATTAGGGACTGAAGCTTTCTTT.

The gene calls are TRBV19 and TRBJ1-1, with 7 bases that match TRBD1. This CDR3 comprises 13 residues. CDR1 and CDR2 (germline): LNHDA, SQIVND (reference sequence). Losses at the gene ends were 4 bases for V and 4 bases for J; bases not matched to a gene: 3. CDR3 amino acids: CASSRTGVTEAFF. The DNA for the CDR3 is TGTGCCAGTAGTAGAACAGGGGTCACTGAAGCTTTCTTT.

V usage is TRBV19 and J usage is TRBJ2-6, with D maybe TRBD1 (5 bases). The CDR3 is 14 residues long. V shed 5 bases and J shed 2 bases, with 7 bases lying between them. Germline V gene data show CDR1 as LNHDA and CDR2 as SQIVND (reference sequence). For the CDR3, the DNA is TGTGCCAGTAGTTCCAGGGCTGGGGCCAACGTCCTGACTTTC. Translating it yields CASSSRAGANVLTF.

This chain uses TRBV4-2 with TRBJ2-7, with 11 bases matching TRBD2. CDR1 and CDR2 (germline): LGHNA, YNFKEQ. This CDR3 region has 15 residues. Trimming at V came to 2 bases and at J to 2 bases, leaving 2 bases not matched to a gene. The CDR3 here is CASSQTSGRAYEQYF. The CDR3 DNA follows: TGTGCCAGCAGCCAAACTAGCGGGAGAGCCTACGAGCAGTACTTC.

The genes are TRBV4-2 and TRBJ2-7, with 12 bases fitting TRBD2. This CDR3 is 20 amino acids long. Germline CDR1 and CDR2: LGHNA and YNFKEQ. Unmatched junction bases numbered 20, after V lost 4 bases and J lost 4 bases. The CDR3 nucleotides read TGTGCCAGCAGCCCCAATATGAGACTAGCGGGAGCCCTACTCCTATACGAGCAGTACTTC. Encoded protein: CASSPNMRLAGALLLYEQYF.

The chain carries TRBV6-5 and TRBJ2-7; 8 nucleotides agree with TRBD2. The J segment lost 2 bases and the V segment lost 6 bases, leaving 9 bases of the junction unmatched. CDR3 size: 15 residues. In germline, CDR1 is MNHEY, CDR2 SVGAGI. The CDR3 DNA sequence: TGTGCCAGCAGCCTCGTACTAGCGGATCCCTACGAGCAGTACTTC. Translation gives CASSLVLADPYEQYF.

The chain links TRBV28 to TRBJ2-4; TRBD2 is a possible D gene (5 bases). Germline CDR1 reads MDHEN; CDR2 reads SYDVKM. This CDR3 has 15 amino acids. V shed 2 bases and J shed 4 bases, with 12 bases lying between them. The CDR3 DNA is TGTGCCAGCAGTTTACCGGGGAGCCTGAAAAACATTCAGTACTTC. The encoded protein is CASSLPGSLKNIQYF.

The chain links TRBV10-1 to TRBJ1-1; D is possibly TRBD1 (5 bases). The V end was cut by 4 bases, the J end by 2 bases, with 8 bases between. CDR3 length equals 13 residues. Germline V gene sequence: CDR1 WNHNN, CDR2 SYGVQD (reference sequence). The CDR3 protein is CASSADTNTEAFF. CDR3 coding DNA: TGCGCCAGCAGTGCGGACACAAACACTGAAGCTTTCTTT.

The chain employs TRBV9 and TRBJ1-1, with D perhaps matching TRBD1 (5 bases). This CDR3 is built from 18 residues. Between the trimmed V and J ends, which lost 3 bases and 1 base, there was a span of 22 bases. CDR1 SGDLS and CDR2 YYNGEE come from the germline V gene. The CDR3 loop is CASSAPRGGLGPNTEAFF. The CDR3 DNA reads TGTGCCAGCAGCGCGCCCCGCGGGGGGTTGGGCCCGAACACTGAAGCTTTCTTT.

This chain's CDR3 is CATSRGFGSRSYEQYF. CDR3 bases: TGTGCCACCAGCAGGGGGTTTGGCTCCCGATCCTACGAGCAGTACTTC. The chain carries TRBV15 and TRBJ2-7; D gene unclear. The CDR3 has 16 amino acids. V lost 3 bases and J lost 1, with 16 bases in between. CDR1 is LNHNV and CDR2 is YYDKDF in the germline V gene (reference sequence).

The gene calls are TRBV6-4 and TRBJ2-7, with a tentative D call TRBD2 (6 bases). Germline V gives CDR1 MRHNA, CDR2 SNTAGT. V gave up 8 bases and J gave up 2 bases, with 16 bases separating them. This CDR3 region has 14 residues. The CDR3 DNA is TGTGCCAGCCCCCCGGGACTGACAACCTACGAGCAGTACTTC. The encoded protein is CASPPGLTTYEQYF.

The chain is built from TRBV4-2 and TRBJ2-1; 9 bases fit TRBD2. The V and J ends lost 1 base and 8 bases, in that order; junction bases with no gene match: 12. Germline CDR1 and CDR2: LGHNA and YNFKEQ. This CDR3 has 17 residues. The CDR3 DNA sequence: TGTGCCAGCAGCCAAGCGGTCCGCGGCGGGAGGGCCGATGAGCAGTTCTTC. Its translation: CASSQAVRGGRADEQFF.

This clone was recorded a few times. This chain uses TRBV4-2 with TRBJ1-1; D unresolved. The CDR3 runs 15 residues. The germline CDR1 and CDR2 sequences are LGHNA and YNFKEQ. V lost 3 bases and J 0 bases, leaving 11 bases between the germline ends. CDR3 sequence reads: CASSQDYPLNTEAFF. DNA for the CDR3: TGTGCCAGCAGCCAGGACTATCCCCTGAACACTGAAGCTTTCTTT.

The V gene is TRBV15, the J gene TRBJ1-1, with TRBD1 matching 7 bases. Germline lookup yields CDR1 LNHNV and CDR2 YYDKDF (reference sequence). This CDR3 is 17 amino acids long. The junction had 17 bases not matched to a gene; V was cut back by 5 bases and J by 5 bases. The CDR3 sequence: CATSASFLGTARTEAFF. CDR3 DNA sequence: TGTGCCACCAGCGCGTCGTTTTTGGGGACAGCGAGGACTGAAGCTTTCTTT.

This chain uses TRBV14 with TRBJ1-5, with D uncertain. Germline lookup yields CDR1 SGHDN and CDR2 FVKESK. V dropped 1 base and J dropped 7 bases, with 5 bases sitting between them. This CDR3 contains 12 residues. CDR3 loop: CASSQGPQPQHF. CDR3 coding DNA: TGTGCCAGCAGCCAAGGACCCCAGCCCCAGCATTTT.

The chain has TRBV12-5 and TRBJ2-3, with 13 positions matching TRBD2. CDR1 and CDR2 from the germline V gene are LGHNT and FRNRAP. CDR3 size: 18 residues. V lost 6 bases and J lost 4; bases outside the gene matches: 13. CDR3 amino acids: CASGSPRTSGSSADTQYF. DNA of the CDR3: TGTGCTAGTGGCTCCCCGCGGACTAGCGGGAGTTCCGCAGATACGCAGTATTTT.

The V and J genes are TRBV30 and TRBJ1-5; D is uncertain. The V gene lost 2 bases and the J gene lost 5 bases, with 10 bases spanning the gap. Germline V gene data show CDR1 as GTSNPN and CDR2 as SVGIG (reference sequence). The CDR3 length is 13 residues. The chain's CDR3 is CAWSSGGHQPQHF. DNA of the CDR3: TGTGCCTGGAGTTCAGGAGGCCATCAGCCCCAGCATTTT.

CDR3 loop: CASSLGTGAAFF. The CDR3 DNA follows: TGCGCCAGCAGCTTGGGGACGGGGGCAGCTTTCTTT. This sequence joins TRBV5-1 and TRBJ1-1, with a tentative D call TRBD1 (6 bases). CDR1 and CDR2 from the germline V gene are SGHRS and YFSETQ. The CDR3 length is 12 residues. V was pared by 0 bases and J by 10 bases, with 10 bases between. Full variable domain (remainder filled in from reference TRBV5-1 and TRBJ1-1): KAGVTQTPRYLIKTRGQQVTLSCSPISGHRSVSWYQQTPGQGLQFLFEYFSETQRNKGNFPGRFSGRQFSNSRSEMNVSTLELGDSALYLCASSLGTGAAFFGQGTRLTVV.

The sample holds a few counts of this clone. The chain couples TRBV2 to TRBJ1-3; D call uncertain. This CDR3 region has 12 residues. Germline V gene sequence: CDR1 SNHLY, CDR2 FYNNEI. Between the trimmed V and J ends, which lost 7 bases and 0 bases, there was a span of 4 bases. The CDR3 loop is CASKVSGNTIYF. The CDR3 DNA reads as TGTGCCAGCAAAGTCTCTGGAAACACCATATATTTT.

CDR3 sequence: CASRSGKNTGELFF. In nucleotides, the CDR3 is TGCGCCAGCAGGAGCGGGAAGAACACCGGGGAGCTGTTTTTT. This sequence joins TRBV10-1 and TRBJ2-2, with 7 bases that match TRBD2. V was clipped by 6 bases and J by 1 base; unmatched bases: 2. Per the germline V gene, CDR1 is WNHNN and CDR2 is SYGVQD (reference sequence). This CDR3 is built from 14 residues.

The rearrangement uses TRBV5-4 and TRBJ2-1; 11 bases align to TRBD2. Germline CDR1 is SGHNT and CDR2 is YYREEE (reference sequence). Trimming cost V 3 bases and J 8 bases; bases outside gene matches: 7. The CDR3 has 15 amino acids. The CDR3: CASSYGLAGGDEQFF. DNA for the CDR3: TGTGCCAGCAGCTACGGACTAGCGGGTGGGGATGAGCAGTTCTTC.

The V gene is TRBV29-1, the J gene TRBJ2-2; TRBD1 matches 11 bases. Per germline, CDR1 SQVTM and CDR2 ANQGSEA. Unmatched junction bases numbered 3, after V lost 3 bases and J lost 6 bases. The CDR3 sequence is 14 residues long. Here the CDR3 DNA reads TGCAGCGTTGATGGACAGGGGGCGTCCGGGGAGCTGTTTTTT. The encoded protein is CSVDGQGASGELFF.

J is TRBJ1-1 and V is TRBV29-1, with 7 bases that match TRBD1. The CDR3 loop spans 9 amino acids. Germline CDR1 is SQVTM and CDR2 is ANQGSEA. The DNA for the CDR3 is TGCAGATCCGGACAGGCAGCTTTCTTT. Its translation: CRSGQAAFF.

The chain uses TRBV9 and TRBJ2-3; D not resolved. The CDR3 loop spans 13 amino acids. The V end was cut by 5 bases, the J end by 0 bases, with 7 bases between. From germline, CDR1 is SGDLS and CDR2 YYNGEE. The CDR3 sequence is CASSEQSTDTQYF. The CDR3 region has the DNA TGTGCCAGCAGTGAACAGAGCACAGATACGCAGTATTTT.